This TCR beta chain was identified during a study of human T cells and chemical hapten exposure. The time point: patch test 1, 2 weeks after DPC sensitization. Treatment noted: therapeutic diphenylcyclopropenone sensitization with weekly scalp DPC. TCRdb reprocessed the RACE reads via MiXCR and lists one record per CDR3 protein. The table lists some 350,000 distinct CDR3 sequences, around 6.9% of them singletons. Losses at the gene ends were 3 bases for V and 1 base for J; bases not matched to a gene: 5. Germline CDR1 SGHTA, CDR2 FQGNSA. The CDR3 totals 15 residues. The sequences come from whole blood, collected in connection with sensitization to the hapten diphenylcyclopropenone (DPC). The sequence was obtained from a woman younger than 35 with alopecia areata. Some clones in this sample may be carry-over from other donors' samples. This sequence joins TRBV7-2 and TRBJ1-2; TRBD1 matches at 7 bases. The CDR3 loop reads CASSFRDSLNYGYTF. The CDR3 coding sequence is TGTGCCAGCAGCTTCCGGGACAGCCTTAACTATGGCTACACCTTC.